Below are 31 T cell receptor beta chains sequenced from a single sample in a study of cytomegalovirus exposure and HLA in healthy donors. The PCR had 60 Vbeta and 13 Jbeta primers. TCRdb keeps only in-frame clones here, not all; method: immunoSEQ multiplex PCR. The data show nearly 110,000 clones, approximately 79% seen once. Sequenced: PBMCs. The receptors shown here come from a middle-aged woman in good health and CMV-seropositive.

This rearrangement joins TRBV7-2 to TRBJ1-2, with D hard to call. This CDR3 has 13 residues. The ends were cut back, 1 base at V and 2 bases at J, with 5 bases in the middle. The V gene's germline CDR1 is SGHTA and CDR2 FQGNSA. CDR3 protein: CASSLEQNYGYTF. The CDR3 region has the DNA TGTGCCAGCAGCTTAGAACAGAACTATGGCTACACCTTC. Variable domain in full (rest from reference TRBV7-2 and TRBJ1-2): GAGVSQSPSNKVTEKGKDVELRCDPISGHTALYWYRQSLGQGLEFLIYFQGNSAPDKSGLPSDRFSAERTGGSVSTLTIQRTQQEDSAVYLCASSLEQNYGYTFGSGTRLTVV.

J is TRBJ2-1 and V is TRBV6-1; possible D gene TRBD2, 5 bases. The CDR3 extends over 19 amino acids. The germline CDR1 and CDR2 sequences are MNHNS and SASEGT. V was clipped by 6 bases and J by 0 bases, with 24 bases between them. In DNA form, the CDR3 reads TGTGCCAGCAGAGAATCGACCTTGATCGCGACTAACTCCTACAATGAGCAGTTCTTC. Translation gives CASRESTLIATNSYNEQFF.

This rearrangement joins TRBV19 to TRBJ1-5, with 7 bases fitting TRBD1. The CDR3 contains 17 residues. Germline trimming cut 10 bases from V and 2 bases from J; bases unmatched to any gene: 17. Per the germline V gene, CDR1 is LNHDA and CDR2 is SQIVND (reference sequence). CDR3 amino acids: CATTGTAPVIGNQPQHF. DNA of the CDR3: TGTGCCACGACCGGGACAGCGCCAGTTATTGGCAATCAGCCCCAGCATTTT.

The genes are TRBV18 and TRBJ1-1; TRBD1 agrees at 7 bases. The ends lost 7 bases at V and 1 base at J; junction bases unmatched: 9. The CDR3 covers 15 residues. The germline gives CDR1 KGHSH, CDR2 LQKENI. The CDR3 sequence is CASYGPGGANTEAFF. The CDR3 DNA is TGTGCCAGCTACGGGCCAGGGGGAGCGAACACTGAAGCTTTCTTT.

In its sample, this clone was seen once. The rearrangement links TRBV5-3 to TRBJ1-1; no firm D call. TRBV5-3 belongs to the ORF category, with a function that is uncertain. This CDR3 comprises 14 residues. The V end was cut by 0 bases, the J end by 7 bases, with 13 bases between. The CDR3 spells CARSLGIIPSEAFF. The CDR3 nucleotides are TGTGCCAGAAGCTTGGGAATAATCCCTAGTGAAGCTTTCTTT.

This clone was recorded once. The chain is built from TRBV7-9 and TRBJ2-3, with 8 bases lining up with TRBD1. The V gene's germline CDR1 is SEHNR and CDR2 FQNEAQ (reference sequence). The ends lost 5 bases at V and 0 bases at J; junction bases unmatched: 1. The CDR3 totals 14 residues. DNA for the CDR3: TGTGCCAGCAGCCAGGGGGCCAGCACAGATACGCAGTATTTT. It specifies CASSQGASTDTQYF.

The rearrangement uses TRBV6-1 and TRBJ2-3, with D perhaps TRBD1 (5 bases). The length of the CDR3 is 15 residues. CDR1 and CDR2 (germline): MNHNS, SASEGT. Trimming stripped 2 bases from V and 1 base from J, with 10 bases between. The CDR3 nucleotides read TGTGCCAGCAGTGAATCGGCAGGGCGCACAGATACGCAGTATTTT. Protein sequence: CASSESAGRTDTQYF.

This clone is medium-sized in the sample. The rearrangement links TRBV6-5 to TRBJ2-5; TRBD1 is a possible D gene (6 bases). CDR1 is MNHEY, CDR2 SVGAGI, per germline. Trimming cost V 1 base and J 4 bases, with 16 bases left between them. This CDR3 has 16 amino acids. CDR3 coding DNA: TGTGCCAGCAGTTACTTCCATATGGGGGCCGGAGAGACCCAGTACTTC. This translates into CASSYFHMGAGETQYF.

The chain joins TRBV7-2 to TRBJ1-4; 9 nucleotides agree with TRBD1. V was clipped by 2 bases and J by 6 bases; unmatched bases: 4. The CDR3 is made up of 15 amino acids. Germline values: CDR1 SGHTA, CDR2 FQGNSA. The CDR3: CASSLLGTGYEKLFF. CDR3 coding DNA: TGTGCCAGCAGCTTATTAGGGACAGGGTATGAAAAACTGTTTTTT.

V gene TRBV2 combines with J gene TRBJ1-1, with 7 bases aligning to TRBD1. CDR1 is SNHLY, CDR2 FYNNEI, per germline. Trimming cost V 6 bases and J 11 bases; bases outside gene matches: 15. This CDR3 has 14 residues. The CDR3 DNA reads TGTGCCAGCAGGGGCCAATCGGCAGGGGGTTGGGCTTTCTTT. This translates into CASRGQSAGGWAFF. Based on the CDR3 plus reference TRBV2 and TRBJ1-1, the full variable domain is EPEVTQTPSHQVTQMGQEVILRCVPISNHLYFYWYRQILGQKVEFLVSFYNNEISEKSEIFDDQFSVERPDGSNFTLKIRSTKLEDSAMYFCASRGQSAGGWAFFGQGTRLTVV.

This clone turned up a few times. V is TRBV6-5 and J is TRBJ2-7, with D unresolved. The germline V and J ends were trimmed by 7 bases and 4 bases, with 11 bases remaining between them. There are 12 residues in the CDR3. The V gene's germline CDR1 is MNHEY and CDR2 SVGAGI. The CDR3 region is CASTGSWYEQYF. The DNA for the CDR3 is TGTGCCAGCACCGGGTCTTGGTACGAGCAGTACTTC.

The chain has TRBV9 and TRBJ2-3; 9 positions agree with TRBD2. Germline V gives CDR1 SGDLS, CDR2 YYNGEE. Germline trimming cut 0 bases from V and 2 bases from J; bases unmatched to any gene: 7. The CDR3 is 17 amino acids. CDR3 DNA sequence: TGTGCCAGCAGCGTAGAGCCCAGCGGGGGGATCACAGATACGCAGTATTTT. This gives the protein CASSVEPSGGITDTQYF.

In this sample, this clone turned up a few times. The V and J genes are TRBV15 and TRBJ1-4; 11 bases line up with TRBD1. The V segment lost 3 bases and the J segment 3 bases; nucleotides outside the gene matches: 3. Germline values: CDR1 LNHNV, CDR2 YYDKDF (reference sequence). This CDR3 contains 16 residues. Written as DNA, the CDR3 is TGTGCCACCAGCAGCTGGACAGGGGGCCCTAATGAAAAACTGTTTTTT. Protein product: CATSSWTGGPNEKLFF.

This CDR3 is CAWTGQGSAPLHF. The CDR3 DNA is TGTGCCTGGACCGGTCAGGGTTCGGCACCCCTCCACTTT. This chain joins TRBV30 and TRBJ1-6, with D perhaps matching TRBD1 (5 bases). The germline V gene encodes CDR1 GTSNPN and CDR2 SVGIG (reference sequence). This CDR3 has 13 amino acids. The germline V and J ends were trimmed by 4 bases and 11 bases, with 15 bases remaining between them.

The V and J genes are TRBV7-9 and TRBJ2-3; 8 bases agree with TRBD1. The J segment lost 4 bases and the V segment lost 2 bases, leaving 5 bases of the junction unmatched. The CDR3 covers 15 residues. Per the germline V gene, CDR1 is SEHNR and CDR2 is FQNEAQ (reference sequence). CDR3 sequence reads: CASSLTGGMADTQYF. CDR3 in DNA: TGTGCCAGCAGCTTAACAGGGGGGATGGCAGATACGCAGTATTTT. The whole variable domain, filled in from reference TRBV7-9 and TRBJ2-3, reads DTGVSQNPRHKITKRGQNVTFRCDPISEHNRLYWYRQTLGQGPEFLTYFQNEAQLEKSRLLSDRFSAERPKGSFSTLEIQRTEQGDSAMYLCASSLTGGMADTQYFGPGTRLTVL.

This chain connects TRBV6-4 to TRBJ1-2, with a tentative D call TRBD1 (5 bases). The CDR3 is 20 amino acids. Per germline, CDR1 MRHNA and CDR2 SNTAGT. V lost 0 bases and J lost 2, with 25 bases in between. CDR3 in amino acids: CASSDSTVLPRGGGNYGYTF. CDR3 DNA: TGTGCCAGCAGTGACTCCACAGTGCTTCCCCGGGGGGGAGGGAACTATGGCTACACCTTC.

The chain carries TRBV29-1 and TRBJ2-7; perhaps TRBD1 as D (6 bases). V was clipped by 7 bases and J by 7 bases, with 20 bases between them. The CDR3 spans 13 residues. CDR1 and CDR2 (germline): SQVTM, ANQGSEA. CDR3 protein: CSGVGQGVLEQYF. The CDR3 coding sequence is TGCAGCGGCGTGGGACAAGGGGTGTTGGAGCAGTACTTC.

The chain employs TRBV9 and TRBJ2-3; 7 bases map to TRBD2. The junction had 7 bases not matched to a gene; V was cut back by 3 bases and J by 0 bases. In germline, CDR1 is SGDLS, CDR2 YYNGEE. The CDR3 runs 16 residues. The CDR3 coding sequence is TGTGCCAGCAGCGCTAGGAGGGAGGGAAGCACAGATACGCAGTATTTT. This encodes CASSARREGSTDTQYF.

The V gene is TRBV11-2, the J gene TRBJ2-7; D is possibly TRBD2 (6 bases). The CDR3 contains 16 residues. Per the germline V gene, CDR1 is SGHAT and CDR2 is FQNNGV. The germline V and J ends were trimmed by 10 bases and 0 bases, with 22 bases remaining between them. The CDR3 nucleotides read TGTGCCACGCAAAAATTGCGGGGACGGAGCTCCTACGAGCAGTACTTC. Translating it yields CATQKLRGRSSYEQYF.

The chain is built from TRBV6-1 and TRBJ1-1; 8 bases agree with TRBD1. The CDR3 is 17 amino acids. V trimming: 0 bases; J trimming: 3 bases; junction bases outside the gene matches: 9. Germline V CDR1 and CDR2: MNHNS, SASEGT. CDR3 sequence reads: CASSEALDRARYTEAFF. The CDR3 DNA reads TGTGCCAGCAGTGAAGCCTTGGACAGGGCTAGGTACACTGAAGCTTTCTTT.

The V call is TRBV6-5, the J call TRBJ2-7; D remains unclear. The germline V gene has CDR1 MNHEY and CDR2 SVGAGI. Trimming cost V 2 bases and J 0 bases, with 8 bases left between them. This CDR3 is built from 14 residues. The CDR3 coding sequence is TGTGCCAGCAGTTACGACATGGCCTCCTACGAGCAGTACTTC. Translated, it gives CASSYDMASYEQYF.

The V call is TRBV2, the J call TRBJ1-1; TRBD1 aligns across 10 bases. The CDR3 has 14 residues. Looked up from germline, CDR1 is SNHLY and CDR2 is FYNNEI. The trim removed 4 bases at V and 8 bases at J, leaving 7 bases unmatched. The CDR3 sequence is CASSVSGQGSEAFF. Here the CDR3 DNA reads TGTGCCAGCAGTGTTTCGGGACAGGGGTCCGAAGCTTTCTTT.

The chain couples TRBV30 to TRBJ1-1; D gene uncertain. The ends were cut back, 1 base at V and 0 bases at J, with 6 bases in the middle. This CDR3 has 13 amino acids. Germline lookup yields CDR1 GTSNPN and CDR2 SVGIG (reference sequence). CDR3 nucleotide sequence: TGTGCCTGGAGTGGAACAGTGAACACTGAAGCTTTCTTT. Protein: CAWSGTVNTEAFF.

The chain recombines TRBV6-5 with TRBJ1-1; D gene ambiguous. This CDR3 region has 14 residues. Between the trimmed V and J ends, which lost 0 bases and 5 bases, there was a span of 10 bases. CDR1 is MNHEY and CDR2 is SVGAGI in the germline V gene. Here the CDR3 DNA reads TGTGCCAGCAGTTACTCCTTCCCGGGGACTGAAGCTTTCTTT. Translation gives CASSYSFPGTEAFF.

V usage is TRBV5-1 and J usage is TRBJ2-5, with 7 bases fitting TRBD1. Germline CDR1 and CDR2: SGHRS and YFSETQ. Trimming at V came to 0 bases and at J to 1 base, leaving 0 bases not matched to a gene. This CDR3 has 14 residues. CDR3 nucleotides: TGCGCCAGCAGCTTGGGGGACAGCCAAGAGACCCAGTACTTC. Protein product: CASSLGDSQETQYF.

The chain carries TRBV19 and TRBJ1-1; D uncertain. V shed 6 bases and J shed 2 bases, with 4 bases lying between them. The germline V gene encodes CDR1 LNHDA and CDR2 SQIVND (reference sequence). The CDR3 length is 11 residues. Written as DNA, the CDR3 is TGTGCCAGTAGCAAAAACACTGAAGCTTTCTTT. Residues: CASSKNTEAFF.

This chain uses TRBV6-1 with TRBJ2-5; 7 bases align to TRBD1. The germline V gene encodes CDR1 MNHNS and CDR2 SASEGT. J lost 7 bases, V lost 8 bases, and 13 bases had no gene match. This CDR3 contains 14 residues. The CDR3 is CASRRDRERWTQYF. The CDR3 region has the DNA TGTGCCAGCCGCCGAGACAGGGAGAGGTGGACCCAGTACTTC.

J is TRBJ1-2 and V is TRBV5-4, with D possibly matching TRBD1 (6 bases). CDR1 is SGHNT, CDR2 YYREEE, per germline (reference sequence). The CDR3 loop spans 13 amino acids. Trimming took off 2 bases at V and 8 bases at J, with 13 bases between the two ends. DNA of the CDR3: TGTGCCAGCAGCTTAGATCCGCAGGGGGGCTACACCTTC. Its translation: CASSLDPQGGYTF.

V and J are TRBV7-3 and TRBJ2-2; 11 bases are shared with TRBD1. V gave up 3 bases and J gave up 4 bases; unmatched junction bases: 1. The CDR3 covers 15 residues. The germline V gene has CDR1 SGHTA and CDR2 FQGTGA. The chain's CDR3 is CASSFGTGGTGELFF. CDR3 bases: TGTGCCAGCAGCTTTGGGACAGGGGGCACCGGGGAGCTGTTTTTT.

The chain recombines TRBV13 with TRBJ1-1; TRBD1 might be the D (5 bases). The CDR3 extends over 17 amino acids. Germline V gene data show CDR1 as PRHDT and CDR2 as FYEKMQ (reference sequence). V lost 3 bases and J lost 0, with 17 bases in between. The CDR3: CASSFQVNRRMNTEAFF. CDR3 bases: TGTGCCAGCAGCTTTCAAGTTAACAGGCGGATGAACACTGAAGCTTTCTTT.

The rearrangement joins TRBV6-5 to TRBJ2-1; 10 bases fit TRBD2. Germline assignment: CDR1 MNHEY and CDR2 SVGAGI. The CDR3 extends over 15 amino acids. J gave up 2 bases and V 5 bases, and 3 bases lay outside the gene matches. As DNA, the CDR3 is TGTGCCAGCAGTCTGACTAGCGGGCCCTACAATGAGCAGTTCTTC. Its translation is CASSLTSGPYNEQFF.